This T cell receptor beta chain was obtained from a study of regulatory T cells in long-lasting Graves disease. Study background: The antithyroid drugs taken by newly diagnosed Graves' patients had been used for under 3 months.

The time point here: newly diagnosed GD, antithyroid drugs for less than 3 months. The TCR library was prepared using RNA isolated from PBMCs. Approximately 9-milliliter peripheral blood samples went into EDTA tubes. This clonotype was seen repeatedly, ten times or more. Arm-PCR of CDR3 regions and iRepertoire HTBI primers were the basis on which TCR beta libraries were built. Via MiXCR, TCRdb re-called the multiplex PCR reads, giving one row per CDR3 protein. The sample carries about 560,000 distinct CDR3 sequences, 15% to 20% recorded once. The germline V gene encodes CDR1 LGHDT and CDR2 YNNKEL (reference sequence). There are 15 residues in the CDR3. V shed 5 bases and J 0 bases; nucleotides not matched to a gene: 5. The sample was also reused in another study, on T cells in Graves' hyperthyroidism and ophthalmopathy. That paper states: The patients, who ranged from 18 to 65 in age, presented with newly diagnosed hyperthyroidism lasting under 2 months.

The chain has TRBV3-1 and TRBJ1-1, with 8 bases lining up with TRBD1. This clonotype was obtained from a young man with Graves disease. The material sequenced was peripheral blood mononuclear cells (PBMCs), taken at new diagnosis, from a patient treated with antithyroid drugs. DNA of the CDR3: TGTGCCAGCAGCTTTCGACAGGGGATGAACACTGAAGCTTTCTTT. As protein: CASSFRQGMNTEAFF.